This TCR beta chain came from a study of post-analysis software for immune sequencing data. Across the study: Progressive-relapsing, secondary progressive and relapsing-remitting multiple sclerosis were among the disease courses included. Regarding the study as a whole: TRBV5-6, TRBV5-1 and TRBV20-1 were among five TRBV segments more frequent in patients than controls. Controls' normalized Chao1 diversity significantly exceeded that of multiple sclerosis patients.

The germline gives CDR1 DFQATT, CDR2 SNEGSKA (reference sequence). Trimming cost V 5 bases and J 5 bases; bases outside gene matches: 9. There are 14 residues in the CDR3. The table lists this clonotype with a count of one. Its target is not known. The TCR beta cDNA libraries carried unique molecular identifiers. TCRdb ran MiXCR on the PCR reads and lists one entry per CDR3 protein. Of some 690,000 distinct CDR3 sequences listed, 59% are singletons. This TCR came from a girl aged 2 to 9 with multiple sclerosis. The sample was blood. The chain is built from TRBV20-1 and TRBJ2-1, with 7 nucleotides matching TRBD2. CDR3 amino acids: CSAPLKSGNNEQFF. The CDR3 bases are TGCAGTGCTCCGCTTAAGAGCGGGAACAATGAGCAGTTCTTC.